The T cell receptor (beta chain) under discussion was sequenced for a study of cytomegalovirus exposure and HLA in healthy donors. The PCR contained 60 Vbeta and 13 Jbeta primers. Assay: immunoSEQ multiplex PCR; the TCRdb copy retains only in-frame clones and omits some. The sample yields about 200,000 clones, over 75% seen once. V dropped 3 bases and J dropped 6; count of bases not matched to a gene: 4. The CDR3 length is 13 residues. Germline CDR1 reads SGHKS; CDR2 reads YYEKEE (reference sequence). The gene calls are TRBV5-5 and TRBJ2-7; the match to TRBD1 covers 9 bases. This receptor was obtained from a woman aged 25-40 years in good health and CMV-seronegative. The sample was PBMCs. Written as DNA, the CDR3 is TGTGCCAGCAGCTGGACAGGGGATCGCGAGCAGTACTTC. Translation: CASSWTGDREQYF.